This is a list of T cell receptor beta chains from one sample in a study of CD8 T cells in ankylosing spondylitis. Each CDR3 protein gets one entry after TCRdb re-called the 5' RACE reads with MiXCR. This repertoire shows around 150,000 distinct CDR3 sequences, around 32% found once; its top ten account for approximately 5.9%. The sample consisted of synovial fluid, either unsorted or a sorted T cell fraction (not recorded which). The receptors stem from a male donor with ankylosing spondylitis. Both conserved end residues are part of each CDR3. The order of the fields is J gene, V gene, clone size, D gene, CDR3 DNA, CDR3 protein. A D gene is named only where the DNA matches it firmly. Expanded clones are given a class, and other clones once, few, many or no size at all.

TRBJ1-2 TRBV28 few NA TGTGCCAGCACTGACAGGCCAGCTAACTATGGCTACACCTTC CASTDRPANYGYTF
TRBJ2-1 TRBV7-8 few TRBD2 TGTGCCAGCAGCCAACGGGAGGCTAGCGGTTACAATGAGCAGTTCTTC CASSQREASGYNEQFF
TRBJ1-1 TRBV7-2 few NA TGTGCCAGCAGCTTGAACGGGGTGACTGAAGCTTTCTTT CASSLNGVTEAFF
TRBJ1-2 TRBV4-2 few TRBD1 TGTGCCAGCACCCCGGGGGACAGAGATGGCTACACCTTC CASTPGDRDGYTF
TRBJ2-3 TRBV12-3/TRBV12-4 NA NA TGTGCCAGCAGAAGGGACTTTGGTGGCTTAACAGATACGCAGTATTTT CASRRDFGGLTDTQYF
TRBJ2-5 TRBV5-6 NA NA TGTGCCAGCAGCTTCCCAGGGGGCGGGAGAGCAGAGACCCAGTACTTC CASSFPGGGRAETQYF
TRBJ1-2 TRBV20-1 NA NA TGCAGTGCTACCCAGTATAACTATGGCTACACCTTC CSATQYNYGYTF
TRBJ2-3 TRBV5-1 few NA TGCGCCAGCAGCCCCTCCCCGGGTACGCAGTATTTT CASSPSPGTQYF
TRBJ2-2 TRBV12-3/TRBV12-4 NA NA TGTGCCAGCACTCTGCTAGGGAGTGTAACCGGGGAGCTGTTTTTT CASTLLGSVTGELFF
TRBJ2-2 TRBV11-2 NA NA TGTGCCAGCAGCGCTGACCTAGCGTTCACCGGGGAGCTGTTTTTT CASSADLAFTGELFF
TRBJ1-5 TRBV24-1 many NA TGTGCCACCAGTGAGGGGACTGCACTAGGTCAGCCCCAGCATTTT CATSEGTALGQPQHF
TRBJ2-4 TRBV20-1 many TRBD2 TGCAGTGCGCCACCGGGGACTAGCGGGGGGGCGGCCAAAAACATTCAGTACTTC CSAPPGTSGGAAKNIQYF
TRBJ2-5 TRBV3-1 few NA TGTGCCAGCAGCCAACAGCGCGGGACCCAGTACTTC CASSQQRGTQYF
TRBJ1-1 TRBV5-1 NA NA TGCGCCAGCAGCTTGGGAGTAGGCACGGGCTTGAACACTGAAGCTTTCTTT CASSLGVGTGLNTEAFF
TRBJ2-3 TRBV2 many NA TGTGCCGTAGGCGACTACCCCACAGATACGCAGTATTTT CAVGDYPTDTQYF
TRBJ2-7 TRBV5-1 few NA TGCGCCAGCAGCCAAGACGCCGGGGAGCAGTACTTC CASSQDAGEQYF
TRBJ2-3 TRBV7-2 NA NA TGTGCCAGCAGCTTGGGACGGGTCTTCACAGATACGCAGTATTTT CASSLGRVFTDTQYF
TRBJ2-1 TRBV27 NA NA TGTGCCAGCAGAATTGGGAGCTCCTACAATGAGCAGTTCTTC CASRIGSSYNEQFF
TRBJ2-2 TRBV5-1 NA NA TGCGCCAGCAGCTTTACAGGGGAGGGCACCGGGGAGCTGTTTTTT CASSFTGEGTGELFF
TRBJ1-5 TRBV24-1 many NA TGTGCCACCAGTGATTTGCGACAGAGCAATCAGCCCCAGCATTTT CATSDLRQSNQPQHF
TRBJ2-5 TRBV6-1 few NA TGTGCCAGCAGTGTGATGGGGTTGAACAGCATAGAAGAGACCCAGTACTTC CASSVMGLNSIEETQYF
TRBJ2-7 TRBV3-1 NA NA TGTGCCAGCAGCCAGACGAGCGGCGAGCAGTACTTC CASSQTSGEQYF
TRBJ2-5 TRBV20-1 NA NA TGCAGTGCTAGAGGCGTAGGAGAGACCCAGTACTTC CSARGVGETQYF
TRBJ2-1 TRBV20-1 once TRBD2 TGCAGTGCTTATCAGACTAGCGGGAGGGGCAATGAGCAGTTCTTC CSAYQTSGRGNEQFF
TRBJ2-2 TRBV4-2 NA NA TGTGCCAGCAGCCCGACAGGCTCCCGCTCGAACACCGGGGAGCTGTTTTTT CASSPTGSRSNTGELFF
TRBJ2-3 TRBV5-8 many NA TGTGCCAGCAGCTCGCGGGCTCAGCAGTATTTT CASSSRAQQYF
TRBJ2-2 TRBV3-1 many NA TGTGCCAGCAGCCAAGGACGGGGGCACAACACCGGGGAGCTGTTTTTT CASSQGRGHNTGELFF
TRBJ2-7 TRBV2 once TRBD1 TGTGCCAGCAGTCCGGGACAGGGCCTGCTCGAGCAGTACTTC CASSPGQGLLEQYF
TRBJ2-7 TRBV18 NA NA TGTGCCAGCTCCCAGCAGGGGGAGCAGTACTTC CASSQQGEQYF
TRBJ2-1 TRBV20-1 NA TRBD2 TGCAGTGCCGCCGGGACTAGCGGGATCAGGGGGGGGTTCTTC CSAAGTSGIRGGFF
TRBJ2-7 TRBV18 NA NA TGTGCCAGCTCAACCACTCAGGGATCCGAGCAGTACTTC CASSTTQGSEQYF
TRBJ2-7 TRBV28 NA TRBD1 TGTGCCAGCAGGGGCCTCCGGGACAGGATAAAGCAACACTCCTACGAGCAGTACTTC CASRGLRDRIKQHSYEQYF
TRBJ1-5 TRBV20-1 few NA TGCAGTGCTACGGGGACTAGCAATCAGCCCCAGCATTTT CSATGTSNQPQHF
TRBJ2-4 TRBV3-1 few TRBD1 TGTGCCAGCAGCCTAATACCCGGGACAGGCACTATGCTAGCCAAAAACATTCAGTACTTC CASSLIPGTGTMLAKNIQYF
TRBJ1-6 TRBV3-1 many TRBD1 TGTGCCAGCAGCCAAGAGTGGGGACAGGTCGCATCACCCCTCCACTTT CASSQEWGQVASPLHF
TRBJ2-7 TRBV3-1 NA NA TGTGCCAGCAGCCAATACGGACGGGTTACGGACGAGCAGTACTTC CASSQYGRVTDEQYF
TRBJ1-5 TRBV4-1 few NA TGCGCCAGCAGCCAAGATTTCGGGGGGAATCAGCCCCAGCATTTT CASSQDFGGNQPQHF
TRBJ1-1 TRBV10-3 many NA TGTGCCATCAGTGAGTCACAGGACCTGAACACTGAAGCTTTCTTT CAISESQDLNTEAFF
TRBJ2-5 TRBV4-1 few NA TGCGCCAGCAGCCGAACCGAGACTAGACGGGAGACCCAGTACTTC CASSRTETRRETQYF
TRBJ1-6 TRBV9 NA NA TGTGCCAGCAGCGTAAGCCCGACAGGCCTATCACCCCTCCACTTT CASSVSPTGLSPLHF
TRBJ2-7 TRBV30 NA NA TGTGCCTGGAGTGTTGAGGGCCCCTACGAGCAGTACTTC CAWSVEGPYEQYF
TRBJ1-5 TRBV12-3/TRBV12-4 NA NA TGTGCCAGCAGTTTTAAGAGCAATCAGCCCCAGCATTTT CASSFKSNQPQHF
TRBJ2-7 TRBV20-1 NA NA TGCAGTGCTCGGACGGTGGGCTTCTCCTACGAGCAGTACTTC CSARTVGFSYEQYF
TRBJ2-1 TRBV6-2/TRBV6-3 NA NA TGTGCCAGCAGTTATAGGCGGGAAAGTGAGCAGTTCTTC CASSYRRESEQFF
TRBJ2-7 TRBV6-1 many NA TGTGCCAGCAGTGAACTGCGGGACCTTGAGCAGTACTTC CASSELRDLEQYF
TRBJ2-4 TRBV7-2 many NA TGTGCCAGCAGCTTAGGAGGGGGTAGGGCCAAAAACATTCAGTACTTC CASSLGGGRAKNIQYF
TRBJ2-1 TRBV12-3/TRBV12-4 few NA TGTGCCAGCAAGCTGGGCTCCTACAATGAGCAGTTCTTC CASKLGSYNEQFF
TRBJ1-1 TRBV14 few TRBD1 TGTGCCAGCAGCCAAGACAGGGGGCGCATCAACACTGAAGCTTTCTTT CASSQDRGRINTEAFF
TRBJ2-1 TRBV7-9 NA TRBD2 TGTGCCAGCAGCCGGACTAGCGGCTACAATGAGCAGTTCTTC CASSRTSGYNEQFF
TRBJ1-1 TRBV4-1 NA NA TGCGCCAGCAGCCACTTTGACCGACGTAACACTGAAGCTTTCTTT CASSHFDRRNTEAFF
TRBJ2-1 TRBV5-4 few TRBD1 TGTGCCAGCAGCCAAATTTTGGACAGGGCTGAGCAGTTCTTC CASSQILDRAEQFF
TRBJ2-3 TRBV3-1 NA NA TGTGCCAGCAGCCAAGCTCAAGGGTGGACGCAGTATTTT CASSQAQGWTQYF
TRBJ1-1 TRBV5-1 few NA TGCGCCAGCAGCGAGTTGATGGCACAGAACACTGAAGCTTTCTTT CASSELMAQNTEAFF
TRBJ2-1 TRBV4-3 many NA TGCGCCAGCAGCCAAGCGGGCAACAATGAGCAGTTCTTC CASSQAGNNEQFF